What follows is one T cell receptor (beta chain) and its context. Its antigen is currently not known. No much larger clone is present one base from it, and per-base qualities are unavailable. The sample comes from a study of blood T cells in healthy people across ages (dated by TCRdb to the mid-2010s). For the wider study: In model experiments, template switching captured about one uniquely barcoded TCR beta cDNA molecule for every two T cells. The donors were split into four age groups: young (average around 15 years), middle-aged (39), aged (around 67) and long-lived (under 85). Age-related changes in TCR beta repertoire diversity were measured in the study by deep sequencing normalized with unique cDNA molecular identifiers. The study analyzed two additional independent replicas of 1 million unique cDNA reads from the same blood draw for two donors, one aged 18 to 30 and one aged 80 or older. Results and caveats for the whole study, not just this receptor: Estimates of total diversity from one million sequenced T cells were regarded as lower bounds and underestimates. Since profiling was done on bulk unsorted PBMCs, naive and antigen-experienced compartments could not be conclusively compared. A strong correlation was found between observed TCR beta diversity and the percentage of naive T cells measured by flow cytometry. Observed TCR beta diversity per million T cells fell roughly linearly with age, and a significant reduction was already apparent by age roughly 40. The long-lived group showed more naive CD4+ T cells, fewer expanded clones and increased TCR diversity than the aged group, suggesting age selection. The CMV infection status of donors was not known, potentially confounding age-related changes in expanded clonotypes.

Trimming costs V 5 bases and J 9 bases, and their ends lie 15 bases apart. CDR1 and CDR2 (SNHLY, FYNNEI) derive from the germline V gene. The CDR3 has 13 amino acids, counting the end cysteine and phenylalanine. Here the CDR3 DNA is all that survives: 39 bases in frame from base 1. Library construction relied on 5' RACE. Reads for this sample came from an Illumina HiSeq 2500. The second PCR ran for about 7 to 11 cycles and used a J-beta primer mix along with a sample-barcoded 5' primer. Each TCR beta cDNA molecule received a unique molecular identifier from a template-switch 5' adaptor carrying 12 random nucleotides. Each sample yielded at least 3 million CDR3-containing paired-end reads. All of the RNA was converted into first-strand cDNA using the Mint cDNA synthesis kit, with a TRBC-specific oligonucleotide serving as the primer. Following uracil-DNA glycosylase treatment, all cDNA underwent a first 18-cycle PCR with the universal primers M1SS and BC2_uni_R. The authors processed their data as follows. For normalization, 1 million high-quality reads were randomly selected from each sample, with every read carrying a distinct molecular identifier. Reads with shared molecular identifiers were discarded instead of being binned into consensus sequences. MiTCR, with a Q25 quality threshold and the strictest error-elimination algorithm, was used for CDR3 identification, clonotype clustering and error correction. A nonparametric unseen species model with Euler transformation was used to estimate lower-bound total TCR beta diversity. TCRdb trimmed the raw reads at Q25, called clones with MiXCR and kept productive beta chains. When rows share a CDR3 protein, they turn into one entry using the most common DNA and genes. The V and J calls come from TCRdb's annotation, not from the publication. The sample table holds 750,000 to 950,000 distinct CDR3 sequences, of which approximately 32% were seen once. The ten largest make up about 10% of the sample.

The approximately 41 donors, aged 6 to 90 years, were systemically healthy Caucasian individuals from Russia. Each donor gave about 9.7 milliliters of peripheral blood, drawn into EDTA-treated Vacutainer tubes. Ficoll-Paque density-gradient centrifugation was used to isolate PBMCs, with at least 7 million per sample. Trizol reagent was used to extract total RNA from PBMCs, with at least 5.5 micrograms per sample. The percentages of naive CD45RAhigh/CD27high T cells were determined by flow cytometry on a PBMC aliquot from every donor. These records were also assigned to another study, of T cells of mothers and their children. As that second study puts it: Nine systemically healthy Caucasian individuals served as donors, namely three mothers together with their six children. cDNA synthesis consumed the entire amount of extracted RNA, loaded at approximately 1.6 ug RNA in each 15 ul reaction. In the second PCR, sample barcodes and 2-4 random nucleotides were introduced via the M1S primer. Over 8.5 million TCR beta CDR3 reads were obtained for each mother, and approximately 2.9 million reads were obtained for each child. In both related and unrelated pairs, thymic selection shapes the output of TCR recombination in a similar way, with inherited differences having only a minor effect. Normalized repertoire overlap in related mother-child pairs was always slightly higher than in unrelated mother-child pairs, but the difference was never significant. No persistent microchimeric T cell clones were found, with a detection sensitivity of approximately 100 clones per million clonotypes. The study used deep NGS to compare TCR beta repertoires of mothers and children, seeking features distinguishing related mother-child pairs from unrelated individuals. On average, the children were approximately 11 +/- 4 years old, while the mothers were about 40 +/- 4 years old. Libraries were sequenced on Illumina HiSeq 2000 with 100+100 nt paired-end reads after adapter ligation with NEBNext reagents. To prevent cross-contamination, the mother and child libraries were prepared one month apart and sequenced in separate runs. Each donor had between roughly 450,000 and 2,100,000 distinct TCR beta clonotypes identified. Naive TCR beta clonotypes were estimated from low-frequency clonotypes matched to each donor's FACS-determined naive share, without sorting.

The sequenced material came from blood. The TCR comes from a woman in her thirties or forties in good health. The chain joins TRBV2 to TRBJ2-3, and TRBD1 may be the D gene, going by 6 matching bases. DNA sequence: TGTGCCAGCAGTACCGGGGCAGGGGCCACGCAGTATTTT. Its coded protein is CASSTGAGATQYF. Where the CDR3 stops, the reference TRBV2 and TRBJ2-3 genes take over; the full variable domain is EPEVTQTPSHQVTQMGQEVILRCVPISNHLYFYWYRQILGQKVEFLVSFYNNEISEKSEIFDDQFSVERPDGSNFTLKIRSTKLEDSAMYFCASSTGAGATQYFGPGTRLTVL.